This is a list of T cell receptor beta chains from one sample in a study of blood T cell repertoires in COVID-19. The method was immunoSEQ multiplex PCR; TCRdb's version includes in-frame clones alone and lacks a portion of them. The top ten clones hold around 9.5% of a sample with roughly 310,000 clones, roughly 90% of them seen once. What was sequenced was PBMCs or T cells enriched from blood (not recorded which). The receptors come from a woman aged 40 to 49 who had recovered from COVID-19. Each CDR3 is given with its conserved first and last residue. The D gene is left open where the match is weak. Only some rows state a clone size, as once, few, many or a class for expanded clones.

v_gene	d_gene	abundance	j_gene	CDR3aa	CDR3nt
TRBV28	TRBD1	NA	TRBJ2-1	CASSYPGQGDNEQFF	TGTGCCAGCAGTTATCCGGGACAGGGGGACAATGAGCAGTTCTTC
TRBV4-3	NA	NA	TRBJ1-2	CASSQTTGFGYTF	TGCGCCAGCAGCCAAACTACAGGGTTTGGCTACACCTTC
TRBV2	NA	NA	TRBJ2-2	CASRREGGGELFF	TGTGCCAGCAGGCGAGAGGGCGGGGGGGAGCTGTTTTTT
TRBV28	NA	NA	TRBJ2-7	CASSLRPETYEQYF	TGTGCCAGCAGTTTAAGACCGGAGACCTACGAGCAGTACTTC
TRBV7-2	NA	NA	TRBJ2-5	CASSLAPGRGETQYF	TGTGCCAGCAGCTTAGCCCCAGGGAGGGGGGAGACCCAGTACTTC
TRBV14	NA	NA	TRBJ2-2	CASSQGGRGSTGELFF	TGTGCCAGCAGCCAAGGGGGAAGGGGTTCCACCGGGGAGCTGTTTTTT
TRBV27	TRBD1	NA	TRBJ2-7	CASSLGSTGGIYEQYF	TGTGCCAGCAGTCTAGGAAGTACAGGGGGAATTTACGAGCAGTACTTC
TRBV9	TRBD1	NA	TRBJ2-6	CASRDRDSGANVLTF	TGTGCCAGCAGAGACAGGGACTCTGGGGCCAACGTCCTGACTTTC
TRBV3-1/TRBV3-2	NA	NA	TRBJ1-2	CASSQVRGGYTF	TGTGCCAGCAGCCAAGTCAGGGGTGGCTACACCTTC
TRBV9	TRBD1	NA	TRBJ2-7	CASSVGLGEGASYEQYF	TGTGCCAGCAGCGTCGGCTTGGGTGAGGGGGCATCCTACGAGCAGTACTTC
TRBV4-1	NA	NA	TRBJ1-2	CASSQQAPPAGIGYTF	TGCGCCAGCAGCCAACAGGCCCCCCCGGCGGGGATTGGCTACACCTTC
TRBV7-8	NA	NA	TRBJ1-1	CASSLARTDTEAFF	TGTGCCAGCAGCTTGGCCAGGACAGATACTGAAGCTTTCTTT
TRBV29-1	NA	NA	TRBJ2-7	CSVGHGPPPNEQYF	TGCAGCGTTGGACACGGCCCCCCCCCTAACGAGCAGTACTTC
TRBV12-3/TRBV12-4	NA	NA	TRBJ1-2	CASSFLAGLGYTF	TGTGCCAGCAGTTTCCTGGCAGGGCTCGGCTACACCTTC
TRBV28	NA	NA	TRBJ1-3	CASSPRDNGNTIYF	TGTGCCAGCAGTCCCAGAGACAATGGAAACACCATATATTTT
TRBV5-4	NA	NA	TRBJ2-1	CASSLSPVQGGNEQFF	TGTGCCAGCAGCTTGTCACCCGTACAGGGCGGGAATGAGCAGTTCTTC
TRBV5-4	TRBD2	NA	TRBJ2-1	CASSLDAGEWGEQFF	TGTGCCAGCAGCTTGGACGCGGGGGAATGGGGTGAGCAGTTCTTC
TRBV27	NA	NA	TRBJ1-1	CASTPTIQGLEAFF	TGTGCCAGCACCCCGACCATTCAGGGGTTGGAAGCTTTCTTT
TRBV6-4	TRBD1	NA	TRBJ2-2	CAIVRGQGSTGELFF	TGTGCCATCGTCCGGGGACAGGGGAGCACCGGGGAGCTGTTTTTT
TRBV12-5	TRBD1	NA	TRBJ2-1	CASGLQGARTEQFF	TGTGCTAGTGGTTTGCAGGGGGCTAGGACTGAGCAGTTCTTC
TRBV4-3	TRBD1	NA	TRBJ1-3	CASSPEYGTGVDTIYF	TGCGCCAGCAGCCCGGAGTATGGGACAGGGGTTGACACCATATATTTT
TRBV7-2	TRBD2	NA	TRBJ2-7	CASSLEASGTYEQYF	TGTGCCAGCAGCTTAGAGGCTAGCGGGACCTACGAGCAGTACTTC
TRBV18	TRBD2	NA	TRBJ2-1	CASSPPRGLAEVASYNEQFF	TGTGCCAGCTCACCACCACGAGGACTAGCGGAAGTGGCCTCCTACAATGAGCAGTTCTTC
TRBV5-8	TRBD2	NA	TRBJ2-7	CASSQREGPEQYF	TGTGCCAGCAGTCAGCGGGAAGGTCCCGAGCAGTACTTC
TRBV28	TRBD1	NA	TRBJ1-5	CASSFPGQGIVGNQPQHF	TGTGCCAGCAGTTTCCCCGGACAGGGGATAGTCGGCAATCAGCCCCAGCATTTT
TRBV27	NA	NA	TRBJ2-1	CASSPTSGGTGCCEQFF	TGTGCCAGCAGCCCTACGTCGGGGGGGACAGGGTGTTGTGAGCAGTTCTTC
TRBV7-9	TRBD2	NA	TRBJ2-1	CASQKRELAYNEQFF	TGTGCCAGCCAGAAGCGGGAGTTAGCCTACAATGAGCAGTTCTTC
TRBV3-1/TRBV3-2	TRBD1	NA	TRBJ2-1	CASSQDLGTGGDEQFF	TGTGCCAGCAGCCAAGATTTAGGGACAGGGGGCGATGAGCAGTTCTTC
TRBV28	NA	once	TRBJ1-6	CASSRRIYNSPLHF	TGTGCCAGCAGTCGGCGGATCTATAATTCACCCCTCCACTTT
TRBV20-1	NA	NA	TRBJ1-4	CSASFNEKLFF	TGCAGTGCTAGCTTTAATGAAAAACTGTTTTTT
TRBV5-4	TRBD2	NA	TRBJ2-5	CASSRSSGQETQYF	TGTGCCAGCAGCCGTTCTAGCGGTCAAGAGACCCAGTACTTC
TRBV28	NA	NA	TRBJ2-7	CASSLGGFTYEQYF	TGTGCCAGCAGTTTGGGGGGATTTACCTACGAGCAGTACTTC
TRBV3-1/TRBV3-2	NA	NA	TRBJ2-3	CASSQDEAGSQYF	TGTGCCAGCAGCCAAGATGAGGCGGGGTCGCAGTATTTT
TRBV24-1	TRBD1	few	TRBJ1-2	CATSDSRTGPNYGYTF	TGTGCCACCAGTGATTCTCGGACAGGGCCTAACTATGGCTACACCTTC
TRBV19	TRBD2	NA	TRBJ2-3	CASTTGTAGADTQYF	TGTGCCAGTACCACTGGGACGGCGGGAGCAGATACGCAGTATTTT
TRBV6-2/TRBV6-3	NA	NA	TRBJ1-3	CASSYSSGGRVRAGNTIYF	TGTGCCAGCAGTTACTCGTCCGGTGGCAGGGTCCGAGCTGGAAACACCATATATTTT
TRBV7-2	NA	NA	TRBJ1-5	CASSRTGGSNQPQHF	TGTGCCAGCTCGCGGACGGGGGGGAGCAATCAGCCCCAGCATTTT
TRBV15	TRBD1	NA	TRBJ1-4	CATSAYRGLEEKLFF	TGTGCCACCAGCGCGTACAGGGGGCTGGAAGAAAAACTGTTTTTT
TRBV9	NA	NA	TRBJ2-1	CASSVEGSWRNEQFF	TGTGCCAGCAGCGTAGAGGGCAGTTGGAGGAATGAGCAGTTCTTC
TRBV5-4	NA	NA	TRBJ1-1	CASSRSLTGTEAFF	TGTGCCAGCAGCCGCTCCCTGACCGGGACTGAAGCTTTCTTT
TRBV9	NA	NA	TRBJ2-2	CASGGVVMGSGELFF	TGTGCCAGCGGTGGCGTGGTTATGGGCTCCGGGGAGCTGTTTTTT
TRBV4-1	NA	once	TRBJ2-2	CASSQVAGATTGELFF	TGCGCCAGCAGCCAGGTAGCAGGGGCAACAACCGGGGAGCTGTTTTTT
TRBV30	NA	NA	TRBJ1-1	CAWSVLEPLNTEAFF	TGTGCCTGGAGTGTATTAGAACCTCTGAACACTGAAGCTTTCTTT
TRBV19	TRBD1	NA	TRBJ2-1	CASSPTDRPNEQFF	TGTGCCAGTAGTCCAACGGACAGGCCCAATGAGCAGTTCTTC
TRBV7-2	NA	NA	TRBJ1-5	CASSFGVGNQPQHF	TGTGCCAGCAGCTTCGGGGTCGGCAATCAGCCCCAGCATTTT
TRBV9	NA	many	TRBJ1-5	CASSVDINQPQHF	TGTGCCAGCAGCGTAGACATAAATCAGCCCCAGCATTTT